This paragraph reports one TCR beta chain. The source of the sample is a study of T cell clones after liver transplantation. Study-wide context: Liver transplant recipients had immunosuppression withdrawal attempted within 2 years. A pre-transplant mixed lymphocyte reaction with TCRbeta sequencing defined graft-donor-reactive clones followed in post-transplant blood. Patients counted as tolerant after at least one year off all immunosuppression, enzymes not exceeding twice normal. Subjects received no induction therapy and standard immunosuppression until randomization at 12-24 months post-transplant.

The CDR3 runs to 15 residues. Germline V gives CDR1 MNHEY, CDR2 SMNVEV (reference sequence). V was shortened by 2 bases and J by 0 bases, with 8 bases between the two germline ends. Generated by immunoSEQ multiplex PCR, the TCRdb table keeps only in-frame clones and is missing some. The sample includes around 110,000 clones, approximately 90% of them seen just once. V and J are TRBV27 and TRBJ1-3; no reliable D call. The TCR sequence derives from a human patient who received a liver transplant. T cells may partly derive from the graft donor. Specimen: CD4+ T cells from blood, collected 12 months after liver transplant. CDR3 residues: CASSLREGSGNTIYF. The CDR3 DNA sequence: TGTGCCAGCAGTTTACGTGAGGGCTCTGGAAACACCATATATTTT.